This T cell receptor (beta chain) was found in a study of T cells in Graves' hyperthyroidism and ophthalmopathy. In this sample, this clonotype turned up many times. From germline, CDR1 is MNHEY and CDR2 SMNVEV (reference sequence). Trimming removed 2 bases at V and 0 bases at J, with 14 bases between. This CDR3 contains 16 residues. Authors of the study amplified TCR beta CDR3 regions from RNA transcripts. The TCR CDR3 was amplified in a first-round RT-PCR using the HTBI primer set. TCRdb ran MiXCR on the multiplex PCR reads and lists one entry per CDR3 protein. The table lists hundreds of thousands of distinct CDR3 sequences, roughly 15% of them singletons.

The sequenced material came from blood. This TCR was recovered from a woman aged 40 to 50 with Graves' ophthalmopathy. The chain uses TRBV27 and TRBJ2-7; possibly TRBD2 for D (7 bases). The CDR3 sequence is CASSLTTGRASYEQYF. DNA of the CDR3: TGTGCCAGCAGTTTAACTACAGGGAGGGCCTCCTACGAGCAGTACTTC.